The clone carrying this T cell receptor (beta chain) has more than one count but fewer than ten. As yet, its antigen is unknown. CDR1 and CDR2 from the germline V gene are SGHRS and YFSETQ. CDR3 length equals 17 residues. V gave up 4 bases and J gave up 0 bases, with 18 bases separating them. Each CDR3 protein is one row after TCRdb ran MiXCR on the 5' RACE reads. The top ten clones hold approximately 20% of a sample with about 240,000 distinct CDR3 sequences, around a tenth of them seen once. These data come from a study of T-cell memory formation after mild COVID-19. Points from the study as a whole: Detection of some responders pre-infection suggested pre-existing cross-reactive memory T cells participated.

The sequence was collected from a man aged 18 to 29 who had mild COVID-19 (a few samples of this study predate the infection). Cell type and time point are not known. Material for sequencing was PBMCs or a T cell subset sorted from them (not recorded which). The chain carries TRBV5-1 and TRBJ2-3; the D is unclear. CDR3 sequence (DNA): TGCGCCAGCAGCCCCACGCCCCCAGCGCTCAGCACAGATACGCAGTATTTT. Translating gives CASSPTPPALSTDTQYF.